One and the same sample provided the 29 T cell receptor beta chains below, sequenced in a study of blood T cells in healthy people across ages. With a J-beta primer mix and a sample-barcoded 5' primer, a second PCR ran about 6 to 11 cycles. A single record per CDR3 protein comes from TCRdb applying MiXCR to the 5' RACE reads. Among 1.5 million to 2 million distinct CDR3 sequences listed, 28% were seen once. Sequenced material: blood. All receptors derive from a woman aged 25 to 39 in good health.

The sample holds a few counts of this clonotype. J is TRBJ2-7 and V is TRBV14; D might be TRBD1 (6 bases). CDR1 and CDR2 from the germline V gene are SGHDN and FVKESK. V was trimmed by 9 bases and J by 4 bases, leaving 16 bases between them. The CDR3 runs 13 residues. In nucleotides, the CDR3 is TGTGCCAGTAGGGGGATTGAGCCGTACGAGCAGTACTTC. Amino acid sequence: CASRGIEPYEQYF.

This clonotype has only a few counts. The J gene is TRBJ2-6, the V gene TRBV30; D uncertain. The V gene lost 0 bases and the J gene lost 2 bases, with 8 bases spanning the gap. The germline CDR1 and CDR2 sequences are GTSNPN and SVGIG (reference sequence). This CDR3 comprises 15 residues. This CDR3 reads CAWSVPEAGANVLTF. CDR3 bases: TGTGCCTGGAGTGTACCCGAGGCTGGGGCCAACGTCCTGACTTTC.

This clonotype was observed a handful of times. This chain uses TRBV10-1 with TRBJ2-3; the D gene is possibly TRBD2 (6 bases). In germline, CDR1 is WNHNN, CDR2 SYGVQD (reference sequence). V lost 0 bases, J lost 3 bases, and 10 bases lay in between. The CDR3 has 15 amino acids. CDR3 nucleotide sequence: TGCGCCAGCAGTGAGTCTGCTAGCGTAACAGATACGCAGTATTTT. This encodes CASSESASVTDTQYF.

This clonotype was seen ten or more times. The chain employs TRBV5-1 and TRBJ2-7; D is undetermined. The germline CDR1 and CDR2 sequences are SGHRS and YFSETQ. Trimming left V 0 bases short and J 2 bases short, with 12 bases between. CDR3 length: 15 residues. The CDR3 DNA reads TGCGCCAGCAGCTTGGCGGAAGGCGGTACCTACGAGCAGTACTTC. Translation gives CASSLAEGGTYEQYF.

The chain couples TRBV4-3 to TRBJ2-7, with 13 positions matching TRBD2. J gave up 5 bases and V 0 bases, and 7 bases lay outside the gene matches. Germline V gene sequence: CDR1 LGHNA, CDR2 YSLEER. CDR3 length: 17 residues. CDR3 sequence (DNA): TGCGCCAGCAGCCAAGATACCGGACTAGCGGGAGAACACGAGCAGTACTTC. It translates to CASSQDTGLAGEHEQYF.

V is TRBV6-2 or TRBV6-3 and J is TRBJ2-5, with D perhaps being TRBD1 or TRBD2 (5 bases each). The CDR3 consists of 16 residues. Trimming took 0 bases from V and 0 from J, leaving 11 bases between them. Germline CDR1 reads MNHEY; CDR2 reads SVGEGT. The CDR3 loop reads CASSYSGPPYQETQYF. The CDR3 DNA reads as TGTGCCAGCAGTTACTCGGGACCGCCGTACCAAGAGACCCAGTACTTC.

The gene calls are TRBV3-1 and TRBJ1-1; maybe TRBD1 (6 bases). The V end was cut by 2 bases, the J end by 4 bases, with 11 bases between. The CDR3 is 14 amino acids. Germline CDR1 LGHDT, CDR2 YNNKEL (reference sequence). CDR3 loop: CASSQYPQGTEAFF. Written as DNA, the CDR3 is TGTGCCAGCAGCCAATACCCACAGGGCACTGAAGCTTTCTTT.

The chain links TRBV4-1 to TRBJ2-7; maybe TRBD2 (7 bases). The CDR3 runs to 18 residues. The V gene lost 2 bases and the J gene lost 4 bases, with 24 bases spanning the gap. The germline V gene encodes CDR1 MGHRA and CDR2 YSYEKL. This chain's CDR3 is CASSQPGVGGGALYEQYF. The CDR3 nucleotides are TGCGCCAGCAGCCAACCGGGTGTCGGAGGGGGGGCCTTGTACGAGCAGTACTTC.

This clonotype was detected many times. The chain has TRBV12-3 or TRBV12-4 and TRBJ1-2, with D uncertain. The CDR3 spans 14 residues. Trimming took 5 bases from V and 7 from J, leaving 17 bases between them. CDR3 in amino acids: CASSPRTAIGGYTF. CDR3 DNA: TGTGCCAGCAGTCCCAGGACGGCGATAGGTGGCTACACCTTC.

The chain recombines TRBV2 with TRBJ1-4; possibly TRBD1 for D (6 bases). CDR1 and CDR2 from the germline V gene are SNHLY and FYNNEI. V gave up 6 bases and J gave up 8 bases, with 19 bases separating them. The CDR3 runs to 15 residues. Here the CDR3 reads CASRRPRDIEEKLFF. The CDR3 DNA sequence: TGTGCCAGCAGGAGGCCCCGGGACATTGAGGAAAAACTGTTTTTT. Based on the CDR3 plus reference TRBV2 and TRBJ1-4, the full variable domain is EPEVTQTPSHQVTQMGQEVILRCVPISNHLYFYWYRQILGQKVEFLVSFYNNEISEKSEIFDDQFSVERPDGSNFTLKIRSTKLEDSAMYFCASRRPRDIEEKLFFGSGTQLSVL.

The V call is TRBV20-1, the J call TRBJ1-5; 10 bases are a match to TRBD1. The germline V gene has CDR1 DFQATT and CDR2 SNEGSKA (reference sequence). J was trimmed by 7 bases and V by 3 bases; bases with no gene match: 12. This CDR3 has 16 amino acids. This CDR3 is CSASPGQGDYGQPQHF. CDR3 sequence (DNA): TGCAGTGCTAGTCCCGGACAGGGGGATTACGGGCAGCCCCAGCATTTT.

The V and J genes are TRBV5-1 and TRBJ1-2; TRBD1 might be the D (5 bases). Germline CDR1 reads SGHRS; CDR2 reads YFSETQ. This CDR3 comprises 14 residues. The V gene lost 1 base and the J gene lost 7 bases, with 14 bases spanning the gap. CDR3 nucleotide sequence: TGCGCCAGCAGCTTGACCGGGACTTCATGTGGCTACACCTTC. This gives the protein CASSLTGTSCGYTF.

In this sample, this clonotype turned up many times. At one boundary the junction diverges from the germline segment, which might be a read error. The DNA for the CDR3 is TGCGCCAGCAGCATTACAGGTACCTACGAGCAGTACTTC. Protein product: CASSITGTYEQYF. This chain links TRBV28 with TRBJ2-7, with D possibly TRBD1 on 5 matching bases. This CDR3 is 13 amino acids long. Germline CDR1 MDHEN, CDR2 SYDVKM.

This rearrangement joins TRBV5-1 to TRBJ2-1, with D possibly matching TRBD2 (5 bases). The CDR3 runs to 15 residues. The V gene lost 0 bases and the J gene lost 7 bases, with 14 bases spanning the gap. The germline V gene has CDR1 SGHRS and CDR2 YFSETQ. CDR3 coding DNA: TGCGCCAGCAGCTTGGATACGGGATCGCTTAATGAGCAGTTCTTC. Translated: CASSLDTGSLNEQFF.

The genes are TRBV5-1 and TRBJ1-2; TRBD1 might be the D (5 bases). The V gene lost 3 bases and the J gene lost 4 bases, with 10 bases spanning the gap. Germline assignment: CDR1 SGHRS and CDR2 YFSETQ. CDR3 length: 13 residues. The CDR3, as DNA: TGCGCCAGCAGCTGGGACGGAGGCTATGGCTACACCTTC. As protein: CASSWDGGYGYTF. The full variable domain, in which reference TRBV5-1 and TRBJ1-2 provide the parts outside the CDR3, is KAGVTQTPRYLIKTRGQQVTLSCSPISGHRSVSWYQQTPGQGLQFLFEYFSETQRNKGNFPGRFSGRQFSNSRSEMNVSTLELGDSALYLCASSWDGGYGYTFGSGTRLTVV.

The chain combines TRBV28 with TRBJ1-2; the match to TRBD1 covers 7 bases. V was pared by 5 bases and J by 4 bases, with 4 bases of the junction left unmatched. The germline CDR1 and CDR2 sequences are MDHEN and SYDVKM. The CDR3 is made up of 13 amino acids. The CDR3 region is CASSIRTGYGYTF. CDR3 sequence (DNA): TGTGCCAGCAGTATCCGGACAGGCTATGGCTACACCTTC.

The V gene is TRBV28, the J gene TRBJ1-5; possibly TRBD1 for D (5 bases). With 3 bases removed from V and 5 bases from J, the gap between germline ends came to 17 bases. The V gene's germline CDR1 is MDHEN and CDR2 SYDVKM. This CDR3 is 16 amino acids long. CDR3 protein: CASSFPTDQVDQPQHF. The CDR3 DNA reads as TGTGCCAGCAGTTTTCCGACAGACCAGGTCGATCAGCCCCAGCATTTT.

The V and J genes are TRBV25-1 and TRBJ2-7, with D possibly called TRBD1 or TRBD2 (5 bases each). In germline, CDR1 is MGHDK, CDR2 SYGVNS. This CDR3 spans 13 amino acids. V was clipped by 5 bases and J by 5 bases, with 13 bases between them. Here the CDR3 reads CASSRRRGDEQYF. In DNA, the CDR3 is TGTGCCAGCAGTAGGAGGAGAGGGGACGAGCAGTACTTC.

The V gene is TRBV30, the J gene TRBJ2-5; D gene ambiguous. Deletions cut 0 bases from V and 2 bases from J, with 13 bases between. This CDR3 contains 15 residues. The germline V gene encodes CDR1 GTSNPN and CDR2 SVGIG (reference sequence). The CDR3: CAWSVRLAFQETQYF. DNA of the CDR3: TGTGCCTGGAGTGTACGACTGGCCTTTCAAGAGACCCAGTACTTC.

V usage is TRBV15 and J usage is TRBJ1-4, with a possible D match to TRBD1 (6 bases). The V and J ends lost 0 bases and 10 bases respectively, with 15 bases between them. CDR1 is LNHNV and CDR2 is YYDKDF in the germline V gene (reference sequence). The CDR3 totals 15 residues. CDR3 nucleotide sequence: TGTGCCACCAGCAGAGAAAGGGGGTCAGGTGTAAAACTGTTTTTT. Translation: CATSRERGSGVKLFF.

The chain employs TRBV29-1 and TRBJ1-1; a possible D gene is TRBD1 (5 bases). The CDR3 covers 10 residues. CDR1 and CDR2 (germline): SQVTM, ANQGSEA. The ends were cut back, 3 bases at V and 11 bases at J, with 10 bases in the middle. The chain's CDR3 is CSVDWGNAFF. The CDR3 bases are TGCAGCGTTGACTGGGGGAATGCTTTCTTT.

Turning to this clonotype: A junction end diverges from the germline sequence, so it may reflect a read error. The rearrangement uses TRBV7-9 and TRBJ2-3; a weak D match, TRBD1 (6 bases). This CDR3 is 15 amino acids long. Germline V gene sequence: CDR1 SEHNR, CDR2 FQNEAQ (reference sequence). The chain's CDR3 is CVSSLSGGGMDTQYF. CDR3 bases: TGCGTCAGCAGCTTAAGTGGTGGGGGCATGGATACGCAGTATTTT.

The sample holds many counts of this clonotype. V and J are TRBV28 and TRBJ2-5; D is uncertain. Between the trimmed V and J ends, which lost 7 bases and 2 bases, there was a span of 14 bases. Germline CDR1 is MDHEN and CDR2 is SYDVKM. The length of the CDR3 is 14 residues. CDR3 loop: CASTGGVSQETQYF. CDR3 in DNA: TGTGCCAGCACCGGCGGAGTTTCACAAGAGACCCAGTACTTC. The complete variable domain, with remaining parts taken from reference TRBV28 and TRBJ2-5, reads DVKVTQSSRYLVKRTGEKVFLECVQDMDHENMFWYRQDPGLGLRLIYFSYDVKMKEKGDIPEGYSVSREKKERFSLILESASTNQTSMYLCASTGGVSQETQYFGPGTRLLVL.

The rearrangement links TRBV29-1 to TRBJ1-1; D possibly corresponds to TRBD1 (5 bases). V was trimmed by 3 bases and J by 8 bases, leaving 10 bases between them. In germline, CDR1 is SQVTM, CDR2 ANQGSEA. The CDR3 is 11 residues long. The CDR3 DNA is TGCAGCGTTGACGGGGGTTTCGAAGCTTTCTTT. The encoded protein is CSVDGGFEAFF.

Ten or more counts support this clonotype. The chain carries TRBV29-1 and TRBJ2-1; TRBD2 matches 12 bases. V shed 6 bases and J 6 bases; nucleotides not matched to a gene: 6. The CDR3 covers 14 residues. Germline values: CDR1 SQVTM, CDR2 ANQGSEA. The CDR3 DNA reads TGCAGCGTGAGACTAGCGGGAGTCTTCAATGAGCAGTTCTTC. It specifies CSVRLAGVFNEQFF.

This clonotype was seen a few times. Germline and junction disagree at one end, which may indicate a read error. This chain uses TRBV25-1 with TRBJ2-1; 7 bases match TRBD1. The CDR3 runs 15 residues. Germline CDR1 MGHDK, CDR2 SYGVNS. This CDR3 is CASRVTGSSYNDQFF. In DNA form, the CDR3 reads TGTGCCAGCAGAGTGACAGGGAGCTCCTACAATGATCAGTTCTTC.

The V gene is TRBV28, the J gene TRBJ2-5; D ambiguous. Trimming removed 3 bases from V and 3 bases from J, with 17 bases in between. The CDR3 has 16 residues. Looked up from germline, CDR1 is MDHEN and CDR2 is SYDVKM. The CDR3 sequence is CASSFGASRREETQYF. The CDR3, as DNA: TGTGCCAGCAGTTTTGGAGCGAGCCGACGGGAAGAGACCCAGTACTTC.

This clonotype was detected many times. V usage is TRBV10-3 and J usage is TRBJ1-2; perhaps TRBD1 as D (5 bases). Germline V gene data show CDR1 as ENHRY and CDR2 as SYGVKD. V was trimmed by 4 bases and J by 5 bases, leaving 20 bases between them. The CDR3 consists of 16 residues. DNA of the CDR3: TGTGCCATCAGTGTCCCCGCGGACAAGACGGTTTATGGCTACACCTTC. Its protein is CAISVPADKTVYGYTF.

The chain couples TRBV18 to TRBJ1-1; D might be TRBD1 (6 bases). CDR3 length: 15 amino acids. Germline V gene sequence: CDR1 KGHSH, CDR2 LQKENI. V was cut by 5 bases and J by 0 bases, with 13 bases left in between. The CDR3 sequence: CASSGTTGMNTEAFF. The CDR3 DNA reads TGTGCCAGCTCAGGAACCACAGGGATGAACACTGAAGCTTTCTTT.